The entry that follows covers one TCR beta chain sequence. The data were obtained in a study of blood T cell repertoires in COVID-19. For the study at large: Material from acute and convalescent COVID-19 was sourced from the United States, Italy and Spain.

Produced via immunoSEQ multiplex PCR; TCRdb's table is partial and in-frame only. The data contain around 130,000 clones, around 83% of them seen just once; the ten biggest clones take up roughly 17%. CDR3 length: 15 amino acids. V shed 5 bases and J shed 4 bases, with 17 bases lying between them. Germline V gene sequence: CDR1 SNHLY, CDR2 FYNNEI. The J gene is TRBJ1-2, the V gene TRBV2, with a possible D match to TRBD1 (5 bases). The sequencing sample was made of peripheral blood. This TCR derives from a woman between 50 and 59 years old with acute or convalescent COVID-19. CDR3 protein: CASSLSAGTPYGYTF. For the CDR3, the DNA is TGTGCCAGCAGTCTCTCGGCGGGGACCCCCTATGGCTACACCTTC.